This entry lists 11 T cell receptor beta chains sequenced from one sample in a study of T cells after yellow fever vaccination. TCRdb ran MiXCR on the 5' RACE reads and lists one entry per CDR3 protein. In the table there are about 350,000 distinct CDR3 sequences, approximately 13% of which are singletons. The material was CD4+ T cells sorted from PBMCs, obtained 15 days after the yellow fever booster vaccination. The receptor source for this set is a man aged 18 to 29 who received the YFV17D yellow fever vaccine.

The V call is TRBV7-3, the J call TRBJ1-2; D is perhaps TRBD1 (5 bases). The V end was cut by 2 bases, the J end by 8 bases, with 12 bases between. CDR1 is SGHTA, CDR2 FQGTGA, per germline. The CDR3 totals 13 residues. The CDR3 DNA reads as TGTGCCAGCAGCTTAGATGCAGGGCTGGGCTACACCTTC. Amino acid sequence: CASSLDAGLGYTF. Complete variable domain (other parts from reference TRBV7-3 and TRBJ1-2): GAGVSQTPSNKVTEKGKYVELRCDPISGHTALYWYRQSLGQGPEFLIYFQGTGAADDSGLPNDRFFAVRPEGSVSTLKIQRTERGDSAVYLCASSLDAGLGYTFGSGTRLTVV.

This chain joins TRBV4-2 and TRBJ1-3, with 8 bases matching TRBD1. The J segment lost 0 bases and the V segment lost 0 bases, leaving 4 bases of the junction unmatched. This CDR3 comprises 17 residues. Germline V gene lookup returns CDR1 LGHNA and CDR2 YNFKEQ. The CDR3 nucleotides read TGTGCCAGCAGCCAAGAAGGGCAGGGGGCCTCTGGAAACACCATATATTTT. As protein: CASSQEGQGASGNTIYF.

The table lists this clonotype with a few counts. The chain recombines TRBV9 with TRBJ1-2, with 7 bases that match TRBD1. J lost 4 bases, V lost 0 bases, and 3 bases had no gene match. The CDR3 loop spans 14 amino acids. Germline assignment: CDR1 SGDLS and CDR2 YYNGEE. The CDR3 nucleotides are TGTGCCAGCAGCGTAGGTACAGGGGCCTATGGCTACACCTTC. Amino acid sequence: CASSVGTGAYGYTF.

A few counts support this clonotype. At one boundary the junction diverges from the germline segment, which might be a read error. This chain uses TRBV7-9 with TRBJ2-2; TRBD2 agrees at 12 bases. Germline lookup yields CDR1 SEHNR and CDR2 FQNEAQ (reference sequence). This CDR3 contains 15 residues. CDR3 sequence: CASSLAGGPDGELFF. As DNA, the CDR3 is TGTGCCAGCAGCCTAGCGGGGGGGCCCGACGGGGAGCTGTTTTTT.

This clonotype appeared a few times. The chain carries TRBV3-1 and TRBJ2-7; D gene ambiguous. The V gene's germline CDR1 is LGHDT and CDR2 YNNKEL (reference sequence). Trimming cost V 2 bases and J 11 bases, with 16 bases left between them. The CDR3 totals 13 residues. CDR3 DNA: TGTGCCAGCAGCCAAACCACCATCCAGCAGGAGTACTTC. Protein: CASSQTTIQQEYF.

At least ten counts were recorded for this clonotype. This chain uses TRBV5-5 with TRBJ2-7; 8 bases map to TRBD1. V shed 1 base and J 1 base; nucleotides not matched to a gene: 4. This CDR3 has 15 amino acids. Germline V gives CDR1 SGHKS, CDR2 YYEKEE (reference sequence). The CDR3 bases are TGTGCCAGCAGCTTGTGGGGACAGGCGTCCTACGAGCAGTACTTC. Amino acids: CASSLWGQASYEQYF.

This clonotype has ten or more counts. The J gene is TRBJ2-7, the V gene TRBV4-1, with D perhaps matching TRBD1 (5 bases). The CDR3 is 15 residues long. Between the trimmed V and J ends, which lost 4 bases and 1 base, there was a span of 14 bases. CDR1 is MGHRA, CDR2 YSYEKL, per germline. CDR3 in amino acids: CASSPTETKSYEQYF. The CDR3 bases are TGCGCCAGCAGCCCGACAGAGACCAAATCCTACGAGCAGTACTTC.

In its sample, this clonotype was seen a few times. The chain uses TRBV7-3 and TRBJ2-4; D is perhaps TRBD1 or TRBD2 (5 bases each). There are 13 residues in the CDR3. Germline loops: CDR1 SGHTA, CDR2 FQGTGA. V lost 5 bases and J 7 bases, leaving 12 bases between the germline ends. As DNA, the CDR3 is TGTGCCAGCAGCGAGGGGATGGGGAACATTCAGTACTTC. It is translated as CASSEGMGNIQYF.

V is TRBV30 and J is TRBJ1-1; D perhaps matches TRBD1 (5 bases). With 4 bases removed from V and 1 base from J, the gap between germline ends came to 19 bases. Germline loops: CDR1 GTSNPN, CDR2 SVGIG (reference sequence). This CDR3 is 16 amino acids long. This CDR3 is CAWMGGTETQNTEAFF. CDR3 bases: TGTGCCTGGATGGGTGGGACGGAGACTCAGAACACTGAAGCTTTCTTT.

The chain carries TRBV5-5 and TRBJ1-4, with 8 positions matching TRBD1. Germline V gene lookup returns CDR1 SGHKS and CDR2 YYEKEE (reference sequence). The CDR3 runs to 15 residues. J was trimmed by 6 bases and V by 2 bases; bases with no gene match: 6. The CDR3 coding sequence is TGTGCCAGCAGCTTTTCGACAGGGGTATATGAAAAACTGTTTTTT. Its protein is CASSFSTGVYEKLFF.

This clonotype was counted between two and nine times. J is TRBJ2-1 and V is TRBV5-1; 7 bases are a match to TRBD2. Germline V CDR1 and CDR2: SGHRS, YFSETQ. V was pared by 3 bases and J by 5 bases, with 11 bases of the junction left unmatched. The CDR3 totals 16 residues. The CDR3 bases are TGCGCCAGCAGCTCTGAGCGGGGACGAGTTGACAATGAGCAGTTCTTC. Its translation is CASSSERGRVDNEQFF. Using reference TRBV5-1 and TRBJ2-1 for the parts outside the CDR3, the full variable domain is KAGVTQTPRYLIKTRGQQVTLSCSPISGHRSVSWYQQTPGQGLQFLFEYFSETQRNKGNFPGRFSGRQFSNSRSEMNVSTLELGDSALYLCASSSERGRVDNEQFFGPGTRLTVL.